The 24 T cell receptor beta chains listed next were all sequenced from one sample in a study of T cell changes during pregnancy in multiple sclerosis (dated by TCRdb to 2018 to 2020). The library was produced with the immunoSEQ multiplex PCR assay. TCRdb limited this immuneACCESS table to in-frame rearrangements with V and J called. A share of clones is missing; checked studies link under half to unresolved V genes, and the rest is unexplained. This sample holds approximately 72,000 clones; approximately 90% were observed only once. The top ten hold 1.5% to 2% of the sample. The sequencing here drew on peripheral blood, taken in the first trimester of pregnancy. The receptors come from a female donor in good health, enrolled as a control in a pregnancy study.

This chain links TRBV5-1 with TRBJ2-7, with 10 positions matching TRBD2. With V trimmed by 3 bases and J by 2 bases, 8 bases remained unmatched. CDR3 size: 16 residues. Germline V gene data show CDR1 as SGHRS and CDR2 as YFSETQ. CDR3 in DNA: TGCGCCAGCAGCTGGGCTAGCGGGAGTTTAGCCTACGAGCAGTACTTC. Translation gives CASSWASGSLAYEQYF.

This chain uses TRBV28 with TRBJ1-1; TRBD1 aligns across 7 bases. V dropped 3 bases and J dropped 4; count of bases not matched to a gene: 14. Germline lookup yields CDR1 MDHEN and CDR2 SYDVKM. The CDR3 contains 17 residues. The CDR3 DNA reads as TGTGCCAGCAGTTTTAAGCCCGGGGCAGGGGGGTTCACTGAAGCTTTCTTT. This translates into CASSFKPGAGGFTEAFF.

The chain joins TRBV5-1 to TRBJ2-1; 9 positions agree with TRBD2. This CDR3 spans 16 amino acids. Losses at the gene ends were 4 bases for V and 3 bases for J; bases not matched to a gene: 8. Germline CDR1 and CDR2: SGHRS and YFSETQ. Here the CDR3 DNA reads TGCGCCAGCAGCCCTGGAAGGACTAGCGACTACAATGAGCAGTTCTTC. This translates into CASSPGRTSDYNEQFF.

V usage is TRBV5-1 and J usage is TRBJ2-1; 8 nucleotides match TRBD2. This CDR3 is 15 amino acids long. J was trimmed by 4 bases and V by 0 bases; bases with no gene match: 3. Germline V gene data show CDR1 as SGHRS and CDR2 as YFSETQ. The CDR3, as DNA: TGCGCCAGCAGCTTGGCATTAGCGGGGTACAATGAGCAGTTCTTC. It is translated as CASSLALAGYNEQFF.

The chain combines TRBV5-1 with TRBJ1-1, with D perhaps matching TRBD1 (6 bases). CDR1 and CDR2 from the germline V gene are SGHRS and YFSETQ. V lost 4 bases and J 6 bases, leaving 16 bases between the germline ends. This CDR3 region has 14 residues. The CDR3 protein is CASSPKQGFPEAFF. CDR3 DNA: TGCGCCAGCAGCCCCAAACAGGGATTTCCTGAAGCTTTCTTT.

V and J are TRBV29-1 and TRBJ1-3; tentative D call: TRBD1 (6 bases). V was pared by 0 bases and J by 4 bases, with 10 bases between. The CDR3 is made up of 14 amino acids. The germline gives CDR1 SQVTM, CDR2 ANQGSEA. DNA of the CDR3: TGCAGCGTTGAAGAACATGACAGGGGAAACACCATATATTTT. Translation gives CSVEEHDRGNTIYF.

CDR3 DNA sequence: TGCAGCGGGGAGAACCAAGAGACCCAGTACTTC. It specifies CSGENQETQYF. The V gene is TRBV29-1, the J gene TRBJ2-5; the D gene is possibly TRBD2 (5 bases). V lost 7 bases, J lost 0 bases, and 6 bases lay in between. Germline assignment: CDR1 SQVTM and CDR2 ANQGSEA. There are 11 residues in the CDR3. The entire variable domain, with the rest obtained from reference TRBV29-1 and TRBJ2-5, is as follows: SAVISQKPSRDICQRGTSLTIQCQVDSQVTMMFWYRQQPGQSLTLIATANQGSEATYESGFVIDKFPISRPNLTFSTLTVSNMSPEDSSIYLCSGENQETQYFGPGTRLLVL.

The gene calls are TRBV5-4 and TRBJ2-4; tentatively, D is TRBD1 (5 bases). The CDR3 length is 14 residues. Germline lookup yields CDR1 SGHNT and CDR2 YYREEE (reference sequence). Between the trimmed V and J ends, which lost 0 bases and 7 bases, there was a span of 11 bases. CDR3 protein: CASSLGGSSNIQYF. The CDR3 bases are TGTGCCAGCAGCTTGGGGGGCTCGTCGAACATTCAGTACTTC.

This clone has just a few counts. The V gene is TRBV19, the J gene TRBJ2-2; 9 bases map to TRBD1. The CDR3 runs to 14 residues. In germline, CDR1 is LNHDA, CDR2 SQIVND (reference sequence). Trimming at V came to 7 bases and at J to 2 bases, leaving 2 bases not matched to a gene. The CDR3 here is CASTDRGNTGELFF. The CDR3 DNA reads TGTGCCAGTACGGACAGGGGTAACACCGGGGAGCTGTTTTTT.

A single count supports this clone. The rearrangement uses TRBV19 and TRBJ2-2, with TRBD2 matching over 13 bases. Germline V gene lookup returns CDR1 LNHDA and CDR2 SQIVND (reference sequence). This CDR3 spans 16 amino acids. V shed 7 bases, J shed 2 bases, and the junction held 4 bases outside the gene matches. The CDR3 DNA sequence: TGTGCCAGTAAAACTAGCGGGAGGGTTAACACCGGGGAGCTGTTTTTT. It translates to CASKTSGRVNTGELFF.

The CDR3 is CASSLKPYPTNEKLFF. CDR3 coding DNA: TGTGCCAGCAGTTTAAAGCCGTATCCAACTAATGAAAAACTGTTTTTT. This chain joins TRBV27 and TRBJ1-4; D not resolved. This CDR3 is 16 amino acids long. Trimming removed 2 bases from V and 0 bases from J, with 10 bases in between. Per germline, CDR1 MNHEY and CDR2 SMNVEV (reference sequence).

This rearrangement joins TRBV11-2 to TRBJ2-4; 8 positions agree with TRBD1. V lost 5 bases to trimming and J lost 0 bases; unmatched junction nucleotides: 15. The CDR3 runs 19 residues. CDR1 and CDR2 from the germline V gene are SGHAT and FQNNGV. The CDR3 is CASSGTGGHTILAKNIQYF. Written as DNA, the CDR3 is TGTGCCAGCAGCGGCACAGGGGGTCACACGATACTAGCCAAAAACATTCAGTACTTC.

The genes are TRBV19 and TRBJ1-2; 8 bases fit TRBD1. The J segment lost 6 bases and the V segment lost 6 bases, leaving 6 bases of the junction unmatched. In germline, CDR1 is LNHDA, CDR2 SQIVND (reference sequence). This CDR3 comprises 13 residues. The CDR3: CASRLQGADGYTF. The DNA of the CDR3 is TGTGCCAGTAGACTCCAGGGGGCGGATGGCTACACCTTC.

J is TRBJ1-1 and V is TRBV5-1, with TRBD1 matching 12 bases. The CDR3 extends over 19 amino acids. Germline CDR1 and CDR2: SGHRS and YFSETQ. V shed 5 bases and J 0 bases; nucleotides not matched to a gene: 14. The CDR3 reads CASRPGTGGAGSLNTEAFF. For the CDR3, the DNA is TGCGCCAGCAGACCCGGGACAGGGGGCGCGGGCTCTTTGAACACTGAAGCTTTCTTT.

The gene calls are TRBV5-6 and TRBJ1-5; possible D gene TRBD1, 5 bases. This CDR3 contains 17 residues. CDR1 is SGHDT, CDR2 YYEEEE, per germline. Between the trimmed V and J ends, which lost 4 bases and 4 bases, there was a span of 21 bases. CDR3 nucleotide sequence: TGTGCCAGCAGCCGTTCCTGGCGGAGGGGCGTAAATCAGCCCCAGCATTTT. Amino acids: CASSRSWRRGVNQPQHF.

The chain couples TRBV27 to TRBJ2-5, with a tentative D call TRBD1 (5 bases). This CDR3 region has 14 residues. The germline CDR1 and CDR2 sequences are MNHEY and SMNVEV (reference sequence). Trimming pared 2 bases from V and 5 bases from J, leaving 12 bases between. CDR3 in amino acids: CASSLTGSLETQYF. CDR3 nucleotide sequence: TGTGCCAGCAGTTTAACAGGTTCCCTGGAGACCCAGTACTTC.

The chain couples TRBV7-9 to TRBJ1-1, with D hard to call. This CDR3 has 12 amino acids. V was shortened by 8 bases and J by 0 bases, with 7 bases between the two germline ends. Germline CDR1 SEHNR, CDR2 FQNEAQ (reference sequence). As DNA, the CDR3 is TGTGCCAGCGAGGGATTGAACACTGAAGCTTTCTTT. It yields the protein CASEGLNTEAFF.

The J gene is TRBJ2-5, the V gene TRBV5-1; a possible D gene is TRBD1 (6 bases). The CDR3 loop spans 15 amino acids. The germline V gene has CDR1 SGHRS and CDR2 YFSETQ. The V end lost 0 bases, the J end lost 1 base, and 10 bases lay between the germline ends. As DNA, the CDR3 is TGCGCCAGCAGCTTGGGGGACATACTCCAAGAGACCCAGTACTTC. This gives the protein CASSLGDILQETQYF.

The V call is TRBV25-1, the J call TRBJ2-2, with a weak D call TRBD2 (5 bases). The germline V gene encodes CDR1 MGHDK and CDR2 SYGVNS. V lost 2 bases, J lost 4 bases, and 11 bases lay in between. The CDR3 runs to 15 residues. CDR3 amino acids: CASSEPGRGTGELFF. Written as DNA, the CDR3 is TGTGCCAGCAGTGAACCCGGCCGGGGCACCGGGGAGCTGTTTTTT.

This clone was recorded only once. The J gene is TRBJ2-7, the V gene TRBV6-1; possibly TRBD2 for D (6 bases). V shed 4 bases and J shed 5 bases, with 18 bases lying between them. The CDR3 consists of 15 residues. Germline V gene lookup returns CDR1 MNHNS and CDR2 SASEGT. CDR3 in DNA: TGTGCCAGCAGTGCGGGTGGTGGAGGGAGGAACGAGCAGTACTTC. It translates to CASSAGGGGRNEQYF.

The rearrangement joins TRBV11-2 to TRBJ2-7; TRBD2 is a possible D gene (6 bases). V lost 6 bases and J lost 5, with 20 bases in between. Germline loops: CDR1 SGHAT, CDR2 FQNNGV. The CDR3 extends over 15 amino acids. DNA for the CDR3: TGTGCCAGCAGTCCTATCTGGGGGGACGTGGACGAGCAGTACTTC. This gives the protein CASSPIWGDVDEQYF.

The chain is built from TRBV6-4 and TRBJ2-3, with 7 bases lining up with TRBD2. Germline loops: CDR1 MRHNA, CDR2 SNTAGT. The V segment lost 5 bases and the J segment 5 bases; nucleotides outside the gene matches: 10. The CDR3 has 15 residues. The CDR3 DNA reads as TGTGCCAGCAGTTCTAGGGGCGGGAGTGGAGATACGCAGTATTTT. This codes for CASSSRGGSGDTQYF.

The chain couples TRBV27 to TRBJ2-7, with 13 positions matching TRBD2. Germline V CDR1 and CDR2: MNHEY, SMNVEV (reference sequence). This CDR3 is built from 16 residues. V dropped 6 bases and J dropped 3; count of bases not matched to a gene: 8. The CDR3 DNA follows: TGTGCCAGCAGCAAAGCCGGACTAGCGGGAGACTACGAGCAGTACTTC. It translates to CASSKAGLAGDYEQYF.

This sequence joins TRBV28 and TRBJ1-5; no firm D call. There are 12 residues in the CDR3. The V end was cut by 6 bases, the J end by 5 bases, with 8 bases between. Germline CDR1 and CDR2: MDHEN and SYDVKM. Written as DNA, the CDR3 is TGTGCCAGCAGCCCCGGGTATCAGCCCCAGCATTTT. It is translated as CASSPGYQPQHF. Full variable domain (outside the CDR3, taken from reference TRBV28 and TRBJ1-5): DVKVTQSSRYLVKRTGEKVFLECVQDMDHENMFWYRQDPGLGLRLIYFSYDVKMKEKGDIPEGYSVSREKKERFSLILESASTNQTSMYLCASSPGYQPQHFGDGTRLSIL.